The following is a T cell receptor (beta chain) sequence with its context. The sample belongs to a study of blood T cell repertoires in COVID-19. Study summary: The analysed material was cDNA or gDNA that came from T cells, B-cell-depleted T cells, or PBMCs.

Methods used by the authors: Reference gene primers were amplified, and this amplification served to estimate nucleated cell counts. Assay: immunoSEQ multiplex PCR; the TCRdb copy retains only in-frame clones and omits some. V and J calls and clone size follow that table, whereas D and trimming were derived from the DNA. The sample has 85,000 to 110,000 clones; around 89% are singletons. CDR3 length: 13 residues. CDR1 is SNHLY, CDR2 FYNNEI, per germline. Trimming removed 7 bases from V and 3 bases from J, with 10 bases in between. V gene TRBV2 combines with J gene TRBJ1-5; D may be TRBD1 (5 bases). The source of this sequence is a woman in her sixties or seventies with acute or convalescent COVID-19. Sequencing was performed on peripheral blood. CDR3 DNA sequence: TGTGCCAGCACCCCAGGGAACAATCAGCCCCAGCATTTT. Protein product: CASTPGNNQPQHF.